This section outlines one TCR beta chain sequence together with its context. TCRdb keeps only in-frame clones here, not all; method: immunoSEQ multiplex PCR. This table has around 190,000 clones, around 83% appearing once. This CDR3 has 13 residues. Trimming removed 3 bases from V and 6 bases from J, with 9 bases in between. The V gene's germline CDR1 is SGHAT and CDR2 FQDESV (reference sequence). This sample was taken from a study of blood T cell repertoires in COVID-19. Study in general: From T cells, B-cell-depleted T cells, or PBMCs came the material, which was cDNA or gDNA.

Sequenced input: peripheral blood. The source of this sequence is a woman aged 55-69 years with acute or convalescent COVID-19. The chain uses TRBV11-1 and TRBJ2-4; D possibly corresponds to TRBD2 (6 bases). The CDR3 region is CASSLGGPNIQYF. In nucleotides, the CDR3 is TGTGCCAGCAGCTTGGGGGGTCCAAACATTCAGTACTTC.